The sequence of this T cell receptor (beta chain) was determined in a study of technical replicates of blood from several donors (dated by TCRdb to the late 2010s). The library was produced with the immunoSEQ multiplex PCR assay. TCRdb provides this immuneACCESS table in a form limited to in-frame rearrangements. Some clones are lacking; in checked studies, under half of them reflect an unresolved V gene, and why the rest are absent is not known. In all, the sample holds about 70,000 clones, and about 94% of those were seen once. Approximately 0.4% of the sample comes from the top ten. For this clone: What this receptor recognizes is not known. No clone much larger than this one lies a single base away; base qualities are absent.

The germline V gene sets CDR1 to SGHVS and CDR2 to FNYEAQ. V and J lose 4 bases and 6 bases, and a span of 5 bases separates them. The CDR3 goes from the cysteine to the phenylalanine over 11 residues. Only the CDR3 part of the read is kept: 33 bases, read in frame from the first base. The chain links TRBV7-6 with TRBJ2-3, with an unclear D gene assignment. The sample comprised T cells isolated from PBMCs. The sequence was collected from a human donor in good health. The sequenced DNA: TGTGCCAGCAGCTCAGTGGATACGCAGTATTTT. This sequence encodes CASSSVDTQYF.